The rows below give T cell receptor beta chains drawn from one sample of a study of T cells in Graves' hyperthyroidism and ophthalmopathy. MiXCR was run by TCRdb on the multiplex PCR reads, yielding one entry per CDR3 protein. The sample carries about 400,000 distinct CDR3 sequences, roughly an eighth recorded once. What was sequenced was blood. These TCRs come from a woman aged 18-30 years with Graves' hyperthyroidism. Both conserved end residues are part of each CDR3. A D gene is named only where the DNA matches it firmly. Where a row states a size, it is once, few, many or the class of an expanded clone; other rows omit it.

cdr3_nt | cdr3_aa | v_call | clone_size | d_call | j_call
TGTGCCAGCAGACGTCTAGCGGGAGAGGTCGGGGAGCTGTTTTTT | CASRRLAGEVGELFF | TRBV6-2/TRBV6-3 | many | TRBD2 | TRBJ2-2
TGCGCCAGCAGTGACAGGGGGCCGACTGAGCAGTTCTTC | CASSDRGPTEQFF | TRBV10-1 | NA | TRBD1 | TRBJ2-1
TGTGCCAGTAGTGGGTTGGGGGAGCAGTACTTC | CASSGLGEQYF | TRBV19 | NA | NA | TRBJ2-7
TGCGCCAGCAGCTTGGAGCTAGGGGGAAACACTGAAGCTTTCTTT | CASSLELGGNTEAFF | TRBV5-1 | many | NA | TRBJ1-1
TGTGCCAGCAGTTTATTTACGGGGAACACTGAAGCTTTCTTT | CASSLFTGNTEAFF | TRBV12-3/TRBV12-4 | many | NA | TRBJ1-1
TGTGCCAGCAGGGGACAGGGCGGCCACACTGAAGCTTTCTTT | CASRGQGGHTEAFF | TRBV28 | NA | TRBD1 | TRBJ1-1
TGTGCCAGCAGCTTTGGCGGTCCTTTGGACGGGGAGCTGTTTTTT | CASSFGGPLDGELFF | TRBV5-4 | few | NA | TRBJ2-2
TGTGCCAGCAGCTTAGGAGGTGGGACTAATGAAAAACTGTTTTTT | CASSLGGGTNEKLFF | TRBV7-8 | many | NA | TRBJ1-4
TGTGCCAGCAGCCTTAGGGGTGTCGGGGAGCTGTTTTTT | CASSLRGVGELFF | TRBV3-1 | NA | NA | TRBJ2-2
TGTGCCAGCAGCGTTGCAGGGAACACCGGGGAGCTGTTTTTT | CASSVAGNTGELFF | TRBV9 | many | NA | TRBJ2-2
TGCGCCAGCAGCATGGACAGGGGCACGAACGAGCAGTACTTC | CASSMDRGTNEQYF | TRBV5-1 | NA | TRBD1 | TRBJ2-7
TGTGCCAGCAGCTTAACCCTACTGACAGGGGACAATGAGCAGTTCTTC | CASSLTLLTGDNEQFF | TRBV7-2 | many | TRBD1 | TRBJ2-1
TGTGCCAGCAGTACGGATTTGGGCTTGGATCAGCCCCAGCATTTT | CASSTDLGLDQPQHF | TRBV6-1 | many | NA | TRBJ1-5
TGTGCCAGCAGCACTAGACAGGGGGATGAAAAACTGTTTTTT | CASSTRQGDEKLFF | TRBV28 | many | TRBD1 | TRBJ1-4
TGTGCCATCAGTGAGGGGGACAGTTATGGCTACACCTTC | CAISEGDSYGYTF | TRBV10-3 | many | TRBD1 | TRBJ1-2
TGCAGCGTATGGGTTCAGGGGTCAACCGGAGAAAAACTGTTTTTT | CSVWVQGSTGEKLFF | TRBV29-1 | many | NA | TRBJ1-4
TGCAGCTTTGTTGGATCCTTGATGAACACTGAAGCTTTCTTT | CSFVGSLMNTEAFF | TRBV29-1 | NA | NA | TRBJ1-1
TGTGCTAGCAGCTTAGATCCGGGGGGCTTGGGGGAGCAGTACTTC | CASSLDPGGLGEQYF | TRBV7-7 | many | NA | TRBJ2-7
TGCAGTGCTAGAGAGGGGGGGGGCACAGATACGCAGTATTTT | CSAREGGGTDTQYF | TRBV20-1 | NA | TRBD2 | TRBJ2-3
TGTGCCTGGAGGGCAGAAGGCAAACTGTTTTTT | CAWRAEGKLFF | TRBV30 | many | NA | TRBJ1-4
TGTGCCAGCAGTCCTCCTCCATCGGTTGGGCAGTTCTTC | CASSPPPSVGQFF | TRBV2 | many | NA | TRBJ2-1
TGTGCCAGCAGTCGGACGCTTTCGTCGATGCCCTACGAGCAGTACTTC | CASSRTLSSMPYEQYF | TRBV7-2 | many | NA | TRBJ2-7
TGCAGCGCGTCGGGGGAGCGGGGGGGGATAGATACGCAGTATTTT | CSASGERGGIDTQYF | TRBV29-1 | many | TRBD2 | TRBJ2-3
TGCAGTGCTAGAGATCCAGGGGCGGGCACTGAAGCTTTCTTT | CSARDPGAGTEAFF | TRBV20-1 | many | NA | TRBJ1-1
TGTGCCAGCAGTCGGGGGACAGATAATGAAAAACTGTTTTTT | CASSRGTDNEKLFF | TRBV6-1 | few | TRBD1 | TRBJ1-4
TGCAGTGCCCAGATTCTGAGGGGGGACAGGGAAAACTATGGCTACACCTTC | CSAQILRGDRENYGYTF | TRBV20-1 | many | TRBD1 | TRBJ1-2
TGCAGTGCCAGCGGATGGGAGGGCACTGAAGCTTTCTTT | CSASGWEGTEAFF | TRBV20-1 | many | NA | TRBJ1-1
TGTGCCAGCAGCTTAGCAGGGGGCGCAGGGGCTGAAGCTTTCTTT | CASSLAGGAGAEAFF | TRBV7-3 | NA | TRBD1 | TRBJ1-1
TGCAGCGTTGGATCAGGGGGAAATAACTATGGCTACACCTTC | CSVGSGGNNYGYTF | TRBV29-1 | many | TRBD1 | TRBJ1-2
TGTGCCAGTAGTCACGGGACTAGCGGGAGAAGACACAATGAGCAGTTCTTC | CASSHGTSGRRHNEQFF | TRBV19 | many | TRBD2 | TRBJ2-1
TGTGCCAGCTCACCACCCTTAGATACGCAGTATTTT | CASSPPLDTQYF | TRBV18 | many | NA | TRBJ2-3
TGTGCCAGCAGTTTGGGGGCAGGGGGCGCCTACGAGCAGTACTTC | CASSLGAGGAYEQYF | TRBV6-2/TRBV6-3 | NA | TRBD1 | TRBJ2-7
TGTGCCAGCAGCTGGGGGCGAGCGGCCAATGAGCAGTTCTTC | CASSWGRAANEQFF | TRBV7-9 | many | NA | TRBJ2-1
TGTGCCAGCAGCCGTGGGACGGTTCTAGCCAAAAACATTCAGTACTTC | CASSRGTVLAKNIQYF | TRBV7-9 | many | NA | TRBJ2-4
TGTGCCAGTAGTCTCCCGGGACTAGCGGGAGGGAGTTACAATGAGCAGTTCTTC | CASSLPGLAGGSYNEQFF | TRBV19 | NA | TRBD2 | TRBJ2-1
TGTGCCAGTACCGCCGGGCAGGGGGCGAATCAGCCCCAGCATTTT | CASTAGQGANQPQHF | TRBV19 | few | TRBD1 | TRBJ1-5
TGTGCCAGCAGTTTAAGGGGGACAGGGGCCGGAAAAACACCCCTCCACTTT | CASSLRGTGAGKTPLHF | TRBV27 | many | TRBD1 | TRBJ1-6
TGTGCCAGCAGTTCGGGCATAATGAACACTGAAGCTTTCTTT | CASSSGIMNTEAFF | TRBV27 | NA | NA | TRBJ1-1
TGTGCCAGCAGTTCAGACGCAGGGATAGGCTACACCTTC | CASSSDAGIGYTF | TRBV2 | NA | NA | TRBJ1-2
TGTGCCAGCAGCCCCCCGCAGGGAATCCAGCCCCAGCATTTT | CASSPPQGIQPQHF | TRBV28 | many | NA | TRBJ1-5
TGTGCCAGCAGCTTAGTCCCGGATAAAACCTACGAGCAGTACTTC | CASSLVPDKTYEQYF | TRBV7-2 | many | NA | TRBJ2-7
TGTGCCAGCAGTGGCCGGGACAAAAACATTCAGTACTTC | CASSGRDKNIQYF | TRBV6-2/TRBV6-3 | many | NA | TRBJ2-4
TGTGCCAGTAGTATAGATCACGGTAGCGGGGGGCGAGTCCAAGAGACCCAGTACTTC | CASSIDHGSGGRVQETQYF | TRBV19 | NA | TRBD2 | TRBJ2-5
TGTGCCAGCAGCTTAAGTGTCTCCTACGAGCAGTACTTC | CASSLSVSYEQYF | TRBV7-2 | many | NA | TRBJ2-7
TGTGCCAGCAGCCCTTTGGCGGTACACGAAGAGACCCAGTACTTC | CASSPLAVHEETQYF | TRBV7-9 | many | NA | TRBJ2-5
TGCAGTGCTCCGGGACCGGGAAACACCATATATTTT | CSAPGPGNTIYF | TRBV20-1 | NA | NA | TRBJ1-3
TGTGCCAGCATCCCGTACCAGGGGCGGGGGAACACTGAAGCTTTCTTT | CASIPYQGRGNTEAFF | TRBV28 | many | NA | TRBJ1-1
TGTGCCAGCAGTTACTCTTCGGCTGGGTCAGGGAACTATGGCTACACCTTC | CASSYSSAGSGNYGYTF | TRBV6-5 | many | NA | TRBJ1-2
TGTGCCAGCAGCTTAGGCCCAGGGCTGCGCACCGGGGAGCTGTTTTTT | CASSLGPGLRTGELFF | TRBV13 | many | NA | TRBJ2-2